This T cell receptor beta chain was obtained from a study of shared clonotypes between healthy human individuals. Study results and caveats: The sampled material consisted only of blood, and tissue repertoires are likely to differ. Around 4.9% of naive CD4 clonotypes were shared across a few donors.

The protocol was immunoSEQ multiplex PCR, while the TCRdb copy is restricted to in-frame clones and leaves out a portion. The table records about 690,000 clones, about nine tenths of them present only once. With V trimmed by 3 bases and J by 2 bases, 5 bases remained unmatched. The V gene's germline CDR1 is SGHNT and CDR2 YYREEE (reference sequence). There are 14 residues in the CDR3. About this clone itself: Antigen unknown.

Sequencing used memory CD8+ T cells from PBMCs. Subset: CD45RO+ cells pooled with CCR7-negative TemRA cells. The chain carries TRBV5-4 and TRBJ2-7, with TRBD1 matching 7 bases. This clonotype was obtained from a man between 18 and 35 years old in good health. Some clones in this sample may be carry-over from other donors' samples. CDR3 in amino acids: CASSYTGAAYEQYF. The CDR3 DNA follows: TGTGCCAGCAGCTATACAGGGGCTGCCTACGAGCAGTACTTC.